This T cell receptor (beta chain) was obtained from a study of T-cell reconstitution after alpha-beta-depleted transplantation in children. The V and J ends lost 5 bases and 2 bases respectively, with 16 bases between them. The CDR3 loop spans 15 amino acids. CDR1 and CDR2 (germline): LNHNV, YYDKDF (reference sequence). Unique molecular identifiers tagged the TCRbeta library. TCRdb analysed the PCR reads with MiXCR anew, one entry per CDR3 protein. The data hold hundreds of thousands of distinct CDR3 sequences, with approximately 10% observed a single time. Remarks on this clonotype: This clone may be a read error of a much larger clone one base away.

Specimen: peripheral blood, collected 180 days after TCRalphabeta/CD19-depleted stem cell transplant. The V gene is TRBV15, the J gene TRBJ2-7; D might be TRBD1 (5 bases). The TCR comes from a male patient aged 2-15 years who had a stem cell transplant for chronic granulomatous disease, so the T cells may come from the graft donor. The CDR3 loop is CATSVGHDPTYEQYF. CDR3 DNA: TGTGCCACCAGCGTTGGACATGACCCCACCTACGAGCAGTACTTC.